The entry below describes one TCR beta chain. Which antigen it targets is not known. No base-level quality is on record; no much larger clone is a single base apart. Whole blood was collected in K2EDTA tubes by collaborating institutions according to the institutions' own protocols. For TCRbeta analysis, collaborators shipped samples in one of three forms: frozen whole blood, isolated PBMCs, or DNA extracted from either of those sample types. TCRbeta CDR3 regions were amplified from genomic DNA by means of the immunoSEQ Assay, a bias-controlled multiplex PCR. Turning to the authors' computational methods: Within the assay, amplification of reference gene primers was used to estimate how many nucleated cells each sample contained. To quantify the absolute abundance of each unique TCRbeta CDR3 rearrangement, sequence reads were collapsed and filtered. For each sample, productive Simpson clonality was calculated by taking the square root of Simpson's diversity index across productive rearrangements. TCRdb obtained this table from immuneACCESS and retained in-frame rearrangements with V and J assigned. These tables miss some clones; where compared with another copy, unresolved V genes account for less than half of the shortfall, and the remainder is unexplained. V and J calls and clone size are given by that table; D and trimming were obtained from the DNA. The sample has tens of thousands of clones on record, 90% of them singletons. Around 10% of the sample belongs to the ten largest clones.

Trimming leaves V shorter by 2 bases and J shorter by 5 bases, with the junction holding 14 bases beyond the gene matches. The CDR3 runs 21 amino acids, cysteine and phenylalanine included. The only DNA kept is the CDR3, 63 bases in frame from the first base. From the germline V gene (reference sequence), CDR1 is LGHDT and CDR2 is YNNKEL. The record originates from a study of blood T cell repertoires in COVID-19 (TCRdb year 2020). As for the study more broadly: Samples from collaborators originated in the United States, Italy and Spain and spanned both the acute and convalescent phases of COVID-19. Nearly every sample came with metadata listing a de-identified subject ID, COVID-19 status, age in years and sex. Samples were obtained from the ongoing ImmuneRACE study (first 160 participants) and from over 1,000 subjects provided by 6 global collaborators. The dataset comprised deeply sampled blood TCRbeta repertoires from subjects exposed to, actively infected with, or recovered from COVID-19. The prospective study material was composed of cDNA or gDNA derived from T cells, B-cell-depleted T cells, or PBMCs. HLA class I and class II types, where available, came from metadata supplied by the sample provider rather than from assay-based typing. A freely available public database, intended as a resource for researchers studying the immune response to SARS-CoV-2, is where the repertoires were released.

Points the paper makes about the study in general: Clinical and demographic metadata were provided uncurated, with the amount varying by source and participant.

This clonotype was sampled from a woman aged 80 or older with acute or convalescent COVID-19. Recombination connected TRBV3-1 (or the pseudogene TRBV3-2) to TRBJ2-2, and TRBD2 matches 16 of the central bases. The sample was peripheral blood. The CDR3 sequence is CASSQPGPGLAGGPETGELFF. The nucleotide sequence reads as follows: TGTGCCAGCAGCCAACCCGGTCCGGGACTAGCGGGAGGGCCGGAGACCGGGGAGCTGTTTTTT.